The clone carrying this T cell receptor beta chain was seen only once. The data belong to a study of control samples from healthy donors and cancer patients. Trimming stripped 8 bases from V and 3 bases from J, with 10 bases between. CDR3 length: 12 residues. Sequencing used immunoSEQ multiplex PCR; TCRdb keeps in-frame clones, though not all of them. The sample records roughly 140,000 clones, under 90% being singletons. This receptor was identified in a young man in good health. This rearrangement joins TRBV12-3 or TRBV12-4 to TRBJ1-1; D is ambiguous. The sequencing sample was made of blood. CDR3 nucleotide sequence: TGTGCCAGCCCCCGTAAGGACACTGAAGCTTTCTTT. Its translation is CASPRKDTEAFF.